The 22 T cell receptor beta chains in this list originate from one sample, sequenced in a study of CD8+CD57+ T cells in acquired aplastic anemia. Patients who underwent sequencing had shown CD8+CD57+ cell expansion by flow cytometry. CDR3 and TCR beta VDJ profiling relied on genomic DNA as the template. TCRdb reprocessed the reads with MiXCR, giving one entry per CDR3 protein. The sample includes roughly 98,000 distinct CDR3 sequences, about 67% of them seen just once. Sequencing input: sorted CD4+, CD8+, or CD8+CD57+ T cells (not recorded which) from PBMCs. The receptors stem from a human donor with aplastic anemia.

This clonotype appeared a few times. The CDR3 is CASGTRDTGCVHF. CDR3 bases: TGCGCCAGCGGTACCCGGGACACTGGGTGTGTCCACTTT. V gene TRBV10-1 combines with J gene TRBJ1-6; TRBD1 might be the D (6 bases). Germline loops: CDR1 WNHNN, CDR2 SYGVQD (reference sequence). Trimming took off 8 bases at V and 17 bases at J, with 22 bases between the two ends. CDR3 size: 13 residues.

CDR3 in DNA: TGTGCCAGCAACCAAATGGGGGATTACGAGCAGTACTTC. Translated, it gives CASNQMGDYEQYF. The rearrangement joins TRBV5-4 to TRBJ2-7, with D perhaps assigned TRBD1 or TRBD2 (5 bases each). CDR3 length: 13 residues. Trimming stripped 6 bases from V and 4 bases from J, with 14 bases between. In germline, CDR1 is SGHNT, CDR2 YYREEE (reference sequence).

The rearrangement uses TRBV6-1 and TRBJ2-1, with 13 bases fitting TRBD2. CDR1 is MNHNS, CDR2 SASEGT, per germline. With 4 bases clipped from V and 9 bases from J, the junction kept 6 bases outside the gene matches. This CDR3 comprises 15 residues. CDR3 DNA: TGTGCCAGCAGTGGCGGGACTAGCGGGATTGGTGAGCAGTTCTTC. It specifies CASSGGTSGIGEQFF.

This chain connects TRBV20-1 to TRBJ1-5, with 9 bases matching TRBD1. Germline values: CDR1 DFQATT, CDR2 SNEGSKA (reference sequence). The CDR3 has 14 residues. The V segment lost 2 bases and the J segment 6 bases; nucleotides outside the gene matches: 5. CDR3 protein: CSARNRGRTQPQHF. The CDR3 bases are TGCAGTGCTAGAAACAGGGGGCGGACTCAGCCCCAGCATTTT.

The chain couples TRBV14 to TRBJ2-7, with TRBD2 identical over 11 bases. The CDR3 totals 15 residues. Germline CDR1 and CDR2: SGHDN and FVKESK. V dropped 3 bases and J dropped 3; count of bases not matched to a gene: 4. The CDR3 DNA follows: TGTGCCAGCAGCCACCTACTAGCGGGGGACTACGAGCAGTACTTC. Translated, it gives CASSHLLAGDYEQYF.

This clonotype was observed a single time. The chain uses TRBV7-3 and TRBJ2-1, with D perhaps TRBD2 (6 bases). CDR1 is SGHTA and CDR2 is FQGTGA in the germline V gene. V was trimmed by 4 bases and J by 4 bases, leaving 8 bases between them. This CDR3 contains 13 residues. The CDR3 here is CASSWREYNEQFF. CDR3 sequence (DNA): TGTGCCAGCAGCTGGAGGGAATACAATGAGCAGTTCTTC.

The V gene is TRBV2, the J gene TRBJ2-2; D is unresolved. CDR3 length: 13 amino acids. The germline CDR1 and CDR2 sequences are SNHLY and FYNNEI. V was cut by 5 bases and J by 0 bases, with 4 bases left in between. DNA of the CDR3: TGTGCCAGCAGTTGGACGAACACCGGGGAGCTGTTTTTT. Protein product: CASSWTNTGELFF.

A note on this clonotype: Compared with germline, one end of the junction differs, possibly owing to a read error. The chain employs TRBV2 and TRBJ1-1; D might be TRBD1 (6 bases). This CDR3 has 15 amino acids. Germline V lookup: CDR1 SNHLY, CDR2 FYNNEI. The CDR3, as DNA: TGTGCCAGCAGTGAGCAGGGGATGATGAGCACTGAAGCCTTCTTT. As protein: CASSEQGMMSTEAFF.

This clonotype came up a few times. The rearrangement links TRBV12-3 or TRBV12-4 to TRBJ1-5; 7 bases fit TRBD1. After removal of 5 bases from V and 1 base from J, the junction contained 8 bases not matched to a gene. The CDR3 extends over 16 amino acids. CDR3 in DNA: TGTGCCAGCAGTCCAAGGACAGGAGCAAGCAATCAGCCCCAGCATTTT. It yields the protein CASSPRTGASNQPQHF.

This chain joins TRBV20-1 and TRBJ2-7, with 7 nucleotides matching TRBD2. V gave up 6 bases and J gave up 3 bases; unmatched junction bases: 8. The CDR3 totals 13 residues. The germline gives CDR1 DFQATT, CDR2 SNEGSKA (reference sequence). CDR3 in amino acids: CSAWGGAGYEQYF. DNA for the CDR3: TGCAGTGCCTGGGGAGGGGCTGGCTACGAGCAGTACTTC.

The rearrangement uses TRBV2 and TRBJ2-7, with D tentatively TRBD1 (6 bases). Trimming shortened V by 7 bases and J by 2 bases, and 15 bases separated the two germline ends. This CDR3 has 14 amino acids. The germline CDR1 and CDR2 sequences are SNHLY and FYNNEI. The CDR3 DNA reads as TGTGCCAGCACGAGGGACGGGACAACCTACGAGCAGTACTTC. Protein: CASTRDGTTYEQYF.

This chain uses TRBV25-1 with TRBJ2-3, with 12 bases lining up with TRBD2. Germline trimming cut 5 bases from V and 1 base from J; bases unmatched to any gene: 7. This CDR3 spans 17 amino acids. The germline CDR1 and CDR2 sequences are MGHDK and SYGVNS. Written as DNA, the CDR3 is TGTGCCAGCAGTTTGGCGGCTAGCGGGGGGGGCACAGATACGCAGTATTTT. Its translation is CASSLAASGGGTDTQYF.

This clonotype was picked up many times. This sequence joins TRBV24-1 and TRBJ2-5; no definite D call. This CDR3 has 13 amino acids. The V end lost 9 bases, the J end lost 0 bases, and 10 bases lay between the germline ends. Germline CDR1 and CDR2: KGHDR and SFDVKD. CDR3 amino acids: CATLEPNQETQYF. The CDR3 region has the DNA TGTGCCACCCTCGAACCGAACCAAGAGACCCAGTACTTC.

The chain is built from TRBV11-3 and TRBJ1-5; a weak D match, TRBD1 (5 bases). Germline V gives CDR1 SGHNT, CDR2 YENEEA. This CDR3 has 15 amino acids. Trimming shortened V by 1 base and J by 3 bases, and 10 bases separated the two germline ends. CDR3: CASSLGGDYNQPQHF. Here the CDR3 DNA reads TGTGCCAGCAGCTTAGGTGGGGACTACAATCAGCCCCAGCATTTT.

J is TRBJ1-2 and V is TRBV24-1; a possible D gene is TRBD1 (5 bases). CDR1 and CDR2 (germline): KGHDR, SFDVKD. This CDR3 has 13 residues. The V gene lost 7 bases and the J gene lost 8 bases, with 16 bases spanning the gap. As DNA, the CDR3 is TGTGCCACCAGGGACACCCTTTCGGGGGGCTACACCTTC. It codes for CATRDTLSGGYTF.

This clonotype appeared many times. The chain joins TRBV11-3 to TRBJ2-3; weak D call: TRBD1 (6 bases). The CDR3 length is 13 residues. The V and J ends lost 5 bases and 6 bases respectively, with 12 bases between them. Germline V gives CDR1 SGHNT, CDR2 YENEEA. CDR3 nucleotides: TGTGCCAGCAGCCGGGACACCCTTGATACGCAGTATTTT. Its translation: CASSRDTLDTQYF.

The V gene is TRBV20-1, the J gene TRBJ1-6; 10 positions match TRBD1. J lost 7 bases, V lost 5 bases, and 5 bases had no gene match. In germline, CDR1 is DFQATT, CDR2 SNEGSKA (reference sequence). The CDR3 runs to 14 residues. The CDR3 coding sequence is TGCAGTGCTGACCGGGACAGGGGAAATTCACCCCTCCACTTT. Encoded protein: CSADRDRGNSPLHF.

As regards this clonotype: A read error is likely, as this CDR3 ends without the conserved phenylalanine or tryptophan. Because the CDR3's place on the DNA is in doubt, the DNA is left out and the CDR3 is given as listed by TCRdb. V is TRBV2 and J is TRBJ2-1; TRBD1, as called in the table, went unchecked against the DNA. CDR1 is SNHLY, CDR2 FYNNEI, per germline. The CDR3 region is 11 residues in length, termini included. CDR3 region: CASSGVSTPRI.

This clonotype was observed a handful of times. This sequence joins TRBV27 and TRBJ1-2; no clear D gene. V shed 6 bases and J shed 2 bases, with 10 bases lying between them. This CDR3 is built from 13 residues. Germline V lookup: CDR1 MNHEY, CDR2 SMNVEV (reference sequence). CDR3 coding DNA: TGTGCCAGCAGACCTGCAGGAAACTATGGCTACACCTTC. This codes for CASRPAGNYGYTF.

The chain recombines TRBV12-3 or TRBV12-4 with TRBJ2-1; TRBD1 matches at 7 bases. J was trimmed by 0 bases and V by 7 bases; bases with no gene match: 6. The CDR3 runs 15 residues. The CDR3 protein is CASKTDRSSYNEQFF. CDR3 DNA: TGTGCCAGCAAGACGGACAGGAGCTCCTACAATGAGCAGTTCTTC.

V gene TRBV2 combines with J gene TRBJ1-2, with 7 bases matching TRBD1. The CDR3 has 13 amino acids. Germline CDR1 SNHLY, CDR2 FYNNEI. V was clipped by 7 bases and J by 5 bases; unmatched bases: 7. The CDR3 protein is CASKERGLYGYTF. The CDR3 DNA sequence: TGTGCCAGCAAGGAGAGGGGGCTTTATGGCTACACCTTC.

In DNA, the CDR3 is TGTGCCATCAGGGACAGCTCTGGAAACACCATATATTTT. Translating it yields CAIRDSSGNTIYF. The V gene is TRBV10-3, the J gene TRBJ1-3, with a weak D call TRBD1 (6 bases). This CDR3 contains 13 residues. Between the trimmed V and J ends, which lost 6 bases and 0 bases, there was a span of 6 bases. Looked up from germline, CDR1 is ENHRY and CDR2 is SYGVKD.